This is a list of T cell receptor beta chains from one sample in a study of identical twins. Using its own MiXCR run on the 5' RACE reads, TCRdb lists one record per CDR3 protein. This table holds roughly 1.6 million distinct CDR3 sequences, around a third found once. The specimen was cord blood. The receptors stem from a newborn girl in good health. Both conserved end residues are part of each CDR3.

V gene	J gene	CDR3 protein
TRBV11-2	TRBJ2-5	CASSLVGLAGPETQYF
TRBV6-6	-	CASSRIAGTTYEQYF
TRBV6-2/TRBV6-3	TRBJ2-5	CASSHKGLAGTEETQYF
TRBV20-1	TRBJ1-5	CSVTGNSNQPQHF
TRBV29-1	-	CSVDPGGRNIQYF
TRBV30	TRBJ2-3	CAWIPGTVVTQYF
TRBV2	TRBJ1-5	CASSATQGWNQPQHF
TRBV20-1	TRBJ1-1	CSASKGNTEAFF
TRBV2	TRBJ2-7	CASSRFTSEQYF
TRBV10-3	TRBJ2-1	CAISESLARGYNEQFF
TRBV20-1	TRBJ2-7	CSVRDQGGHPNEQYF
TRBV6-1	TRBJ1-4	CAGSASATNEKLFF
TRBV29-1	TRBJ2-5	CSVTERGYLETQYF
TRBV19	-	CASSIGGSSVYEQYF
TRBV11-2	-	CASSVGFPGTIELEQYF
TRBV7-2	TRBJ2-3	CASSLEPTNPPDTQYF
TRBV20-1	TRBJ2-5	CSAHSGRIQETQYF
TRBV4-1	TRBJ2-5	CASSQDGAGAETQYF
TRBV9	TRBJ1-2	CASSVEANYGYTF
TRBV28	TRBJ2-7	CASTPLDIYEQYF
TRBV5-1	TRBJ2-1	CASSDRPSGRGYNEQFF
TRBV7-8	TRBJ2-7	CASSLRTAGINSYEQYF
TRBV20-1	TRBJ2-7	CSAPGLAGIEQYF
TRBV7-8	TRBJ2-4	CASSFTSGRRAKNIQYF
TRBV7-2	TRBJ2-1	CASSLVGLLGQFF
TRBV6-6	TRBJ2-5	CASSTRTGLAEETQYF
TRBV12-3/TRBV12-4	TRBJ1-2	CASSLRDRGSYGYTF
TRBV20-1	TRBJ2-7	CSARLLDRISYEQYF
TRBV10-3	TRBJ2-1	CAISGPLGNEQFF
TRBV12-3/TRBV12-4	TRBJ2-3	CASSSPSTDMQYF
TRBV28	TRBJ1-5	CASSSSFRVGSNQPQHF
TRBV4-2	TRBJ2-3	CASSQVIENTQYF
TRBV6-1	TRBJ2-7	CASRPGQPYEQYF
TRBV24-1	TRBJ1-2	CAAQDRGSLGYTF
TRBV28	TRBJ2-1	CASRGGSAYNEQFF
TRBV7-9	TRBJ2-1	CASGGGTYYNEQFF
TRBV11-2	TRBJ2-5	CASSWNSGREQWNEQYF
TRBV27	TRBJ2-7	CASSPADRGRYEQYF
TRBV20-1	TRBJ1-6	CSARPGTGRSPLHF
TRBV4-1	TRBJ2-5	CASKGSGRNEQYF
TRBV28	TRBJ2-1	CASSSTLLGGRDNEQFF
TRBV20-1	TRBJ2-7	CSARVGGQFYEQYF
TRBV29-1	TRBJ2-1	CSAEGGRRIEQFF
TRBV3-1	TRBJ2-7	CASRDTAGSSYEQYF
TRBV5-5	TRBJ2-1	CASSLTPRASGHNEQFF
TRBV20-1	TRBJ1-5	CSARDTRYDQPQHF
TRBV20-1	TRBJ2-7	CSAIYRDNSYEQYF
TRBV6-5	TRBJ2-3	CASSYSRLATTDTQYF
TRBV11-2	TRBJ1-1	CASSFRGHYRSTEAFF
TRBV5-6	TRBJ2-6	CASSLVAGTGANVLTF
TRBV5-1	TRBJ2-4	CASSSTGLENIQYF
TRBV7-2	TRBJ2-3	CASSLASAIASTDTQYF
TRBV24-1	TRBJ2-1	CATSGGTGGYNEQFF
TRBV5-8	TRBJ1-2	CASSLLTGVRNYGYTF
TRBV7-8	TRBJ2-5	CASSLAGTLYQETQYF
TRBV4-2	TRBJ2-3	CASSQDKGRDTQYF
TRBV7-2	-	CASSLGQSLLGETQYF